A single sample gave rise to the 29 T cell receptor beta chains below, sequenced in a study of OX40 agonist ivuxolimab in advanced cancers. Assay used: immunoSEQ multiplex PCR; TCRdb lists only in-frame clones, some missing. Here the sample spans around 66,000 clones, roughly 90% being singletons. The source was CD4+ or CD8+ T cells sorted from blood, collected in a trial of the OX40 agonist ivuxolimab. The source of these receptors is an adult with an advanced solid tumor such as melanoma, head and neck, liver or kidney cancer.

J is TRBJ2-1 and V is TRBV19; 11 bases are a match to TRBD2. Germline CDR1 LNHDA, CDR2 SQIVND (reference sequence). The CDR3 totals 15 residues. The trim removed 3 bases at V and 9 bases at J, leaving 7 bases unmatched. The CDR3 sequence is CASSIVSGGASEQFF. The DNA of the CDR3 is TGTGCCAGTAGTATTGTTAGCGGGGGGGCAAGTGAGCAGTTCTTC.

CDR3 sequence reads: CASSFPGGGQRTGELFF. DNA for the CDR3: TGTGCCAGCAGCTTCCCCGGCGGGGGACAGAGGACCGGGGAGCTGTTTTTT. This rearrangement joins TRBV11-2 to TRBJ2-2; D is tentatively TRBD1 or TRBD2 (7 bases each). Trimming took off 3 bases at V and 5 bases at J, with 19 bases between the two ends. The CDR3 length is 17 residues. CDR1 is SGHAT, CDR2 FQNNGV, per germline.

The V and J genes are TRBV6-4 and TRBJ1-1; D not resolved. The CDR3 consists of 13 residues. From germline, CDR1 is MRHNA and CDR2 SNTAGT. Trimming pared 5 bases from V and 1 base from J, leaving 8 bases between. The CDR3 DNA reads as TGTGCCAGCAGTTCCACAGAGAACACTGAAGCTTTCTTT. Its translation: CASSSTENTEAFF.

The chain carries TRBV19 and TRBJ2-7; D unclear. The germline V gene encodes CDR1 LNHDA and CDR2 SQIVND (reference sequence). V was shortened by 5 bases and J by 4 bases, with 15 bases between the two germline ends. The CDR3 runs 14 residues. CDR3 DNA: TGTGCCAGTAGTCCCGCGGTAAATGGGTACGAGCAGTACTTC. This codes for CASSPAVNGYEQYF.

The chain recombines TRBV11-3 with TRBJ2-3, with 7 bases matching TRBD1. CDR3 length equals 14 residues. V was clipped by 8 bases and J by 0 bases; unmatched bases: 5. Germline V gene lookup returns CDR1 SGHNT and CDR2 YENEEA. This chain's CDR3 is CASGSRGSTDTQYF. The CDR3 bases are TGTGCCAGCGGGTCCAGGGGGAGCACAGATACGCAGTATTTT.

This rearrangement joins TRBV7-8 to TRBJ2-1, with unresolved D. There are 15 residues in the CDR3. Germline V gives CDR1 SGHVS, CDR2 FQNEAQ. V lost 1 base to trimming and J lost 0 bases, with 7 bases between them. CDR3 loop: CASSLVADSYNEQFF. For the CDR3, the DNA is TGTGCCAGCAGCTTAGTGGCAGACTCCTACAATGAGCAGTTCTTC.

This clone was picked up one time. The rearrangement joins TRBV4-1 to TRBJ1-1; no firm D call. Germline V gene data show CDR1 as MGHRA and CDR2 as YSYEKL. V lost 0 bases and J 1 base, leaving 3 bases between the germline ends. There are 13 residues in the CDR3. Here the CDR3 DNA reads TGCGCCAGCAGCCAAGAGGAGAACACTGAAGCTTTCTTT. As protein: CASSQEENTEAFF.

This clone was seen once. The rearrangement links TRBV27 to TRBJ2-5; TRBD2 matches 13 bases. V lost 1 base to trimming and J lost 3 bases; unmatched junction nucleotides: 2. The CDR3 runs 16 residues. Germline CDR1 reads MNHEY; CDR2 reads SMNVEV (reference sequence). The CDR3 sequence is CASSLFGTSGEETQYF. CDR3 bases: TGTGCCAGCAGTTTATTCGGGACTAGCGGGGAAGAGACCCAGTACTTC.

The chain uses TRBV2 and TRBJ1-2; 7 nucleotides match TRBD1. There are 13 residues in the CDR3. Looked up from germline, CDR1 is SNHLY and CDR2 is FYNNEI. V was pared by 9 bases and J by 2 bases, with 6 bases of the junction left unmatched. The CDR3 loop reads CASQQGLNYGYTF. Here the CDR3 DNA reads TGTGCCAGTCAACAGGGGCTAAACTATGGCTACACCTTC.

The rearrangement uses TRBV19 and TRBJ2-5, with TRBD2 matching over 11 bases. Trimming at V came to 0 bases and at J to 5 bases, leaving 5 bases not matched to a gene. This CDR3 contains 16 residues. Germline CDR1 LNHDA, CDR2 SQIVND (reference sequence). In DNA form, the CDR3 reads TGTGCCAGTAGTATAGATGGGGGACTAGCGGCGGAGACCCAGTACTTC. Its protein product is CASSIDGGLAAETQYF.

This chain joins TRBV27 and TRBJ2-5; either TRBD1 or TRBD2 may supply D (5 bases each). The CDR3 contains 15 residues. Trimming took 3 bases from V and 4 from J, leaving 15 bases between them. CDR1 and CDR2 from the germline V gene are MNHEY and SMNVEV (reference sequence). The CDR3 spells CASSLGTYTGETQYF. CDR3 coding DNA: TGTGCCAGCAGTTTGGGGACGTACACGGGAGAGACCCAGTACTTC.

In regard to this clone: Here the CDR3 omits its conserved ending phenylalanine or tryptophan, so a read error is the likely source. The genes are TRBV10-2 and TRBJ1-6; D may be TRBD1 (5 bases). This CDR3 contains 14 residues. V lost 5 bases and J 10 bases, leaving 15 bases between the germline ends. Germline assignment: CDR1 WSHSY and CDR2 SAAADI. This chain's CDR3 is CASSLVGGSSPLHL. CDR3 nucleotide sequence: TGCGCCAGCAGTTTGGTCGGGGGGTCGTCACCCCTCCACCTT.

The CDR3 protein is CASSLKGLLSYNEQFF. In DNA, the CDR3 is TGTGCCAGCAGCTTAAAGGGACTACTAAGCTACAATGAGCAGTTCTTC. This sequence joins TRBV7-8 and TRBJ2-1; 7 positions agree with TRBD2. The germline V gene has CDR1 SGHVS and CDR2 FQNEAQ. The J segment lost 3 bases and the V segment lost 2 bases, leaving 7 bases of the junction unmatched. CDR3 length equals 16 residues.

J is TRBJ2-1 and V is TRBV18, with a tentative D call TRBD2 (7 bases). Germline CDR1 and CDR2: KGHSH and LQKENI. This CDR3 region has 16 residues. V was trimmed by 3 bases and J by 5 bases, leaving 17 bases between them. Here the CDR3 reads CASSPPGGGVNNEQFF. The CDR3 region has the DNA TGTGCCAGCTCACCGCCTGGGGGGGGCGTCAACAATGAGCAGTTCTTC.

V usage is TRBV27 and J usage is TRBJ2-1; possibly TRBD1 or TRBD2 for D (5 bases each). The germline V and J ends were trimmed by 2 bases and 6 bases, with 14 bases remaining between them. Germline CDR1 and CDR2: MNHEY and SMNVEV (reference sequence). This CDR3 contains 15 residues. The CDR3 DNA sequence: TGTGCCAGCAGTTTAGATGTGGGACCCGGCAATGAGCAGTTCTTC. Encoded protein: CASSLDVGPGNEQFF.

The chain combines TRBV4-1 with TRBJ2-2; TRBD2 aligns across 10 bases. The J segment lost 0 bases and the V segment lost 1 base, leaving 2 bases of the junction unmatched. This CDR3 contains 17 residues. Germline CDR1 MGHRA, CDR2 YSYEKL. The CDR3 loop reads CASSQVSGGTNTGELFF. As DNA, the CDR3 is TGCGCCAGCAGCCAAGTTAGCGGGGGGACGAACACCGGGGAGCTGTTTTTT.

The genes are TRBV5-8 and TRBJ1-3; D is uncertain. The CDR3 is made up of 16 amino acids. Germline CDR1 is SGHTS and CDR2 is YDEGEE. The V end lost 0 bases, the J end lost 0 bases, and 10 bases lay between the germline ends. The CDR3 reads CASSLVVGLSGNTIYF. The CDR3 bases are TGTGCCAGCAGCTTGGTTGTAGGACTCTCTGGAAACACCATATATTTT.

This CDR3 is CASSEERTYYEQYF. In DNA form, the CDR3 reads TGTGCCAGCAGTGAGGAAAGGACGTATTACGAGCAGTACTTC. The V gene is TRBV2, the J gene TRBJ2-7; the D is unclear. Trimming took off 3 bases at V and 4 bases at J, with 13 bases between the two ends. Germline CDR1 reads SNHLY; CDR2 reads FYNNEI. The CDR3 extends over 14 amino acids.

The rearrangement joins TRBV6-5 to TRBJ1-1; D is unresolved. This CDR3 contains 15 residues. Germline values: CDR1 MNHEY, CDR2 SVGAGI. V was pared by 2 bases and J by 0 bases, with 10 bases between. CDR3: CASSYGQLMNTEAFF. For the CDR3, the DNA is TGTGCCAGCAGTTACGGCCAGCTAATGAACACTGAAGCTTTCTTT.

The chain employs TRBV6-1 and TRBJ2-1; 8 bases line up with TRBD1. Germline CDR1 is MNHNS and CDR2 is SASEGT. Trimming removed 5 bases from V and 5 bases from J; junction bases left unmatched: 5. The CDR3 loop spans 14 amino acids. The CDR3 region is CASSSGQANNEQFF. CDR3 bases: TGTGCCAGCAGTTCGGGACAGGCGAACAATGAGCAGTTCTTC.

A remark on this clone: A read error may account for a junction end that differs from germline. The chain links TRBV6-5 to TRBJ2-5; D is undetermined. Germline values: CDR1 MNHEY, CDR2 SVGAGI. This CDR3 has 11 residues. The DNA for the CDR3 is TGTGCCAGCAGTACCCTAGAGGCCCAGTACTTC. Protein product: CASSTLEAQYF.

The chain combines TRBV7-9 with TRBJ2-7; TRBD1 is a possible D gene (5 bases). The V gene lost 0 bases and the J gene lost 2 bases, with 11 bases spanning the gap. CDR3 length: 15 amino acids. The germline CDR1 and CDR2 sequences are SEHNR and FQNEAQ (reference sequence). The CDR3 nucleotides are TGTGCCAGCAGCTTAGCAGGACATGGAGCCTACGAGCAGTACTTC. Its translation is CASSLAGHGAYEQYF.

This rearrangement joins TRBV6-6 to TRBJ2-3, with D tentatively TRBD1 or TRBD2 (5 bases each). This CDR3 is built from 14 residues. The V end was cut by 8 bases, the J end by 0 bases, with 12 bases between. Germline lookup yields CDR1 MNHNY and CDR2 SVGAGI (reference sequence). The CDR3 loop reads CASGLGDSTDTQYF. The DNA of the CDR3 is TGTGCCAGCGGACTGGGGGATAGCACAGATACGCAGTATTTT.

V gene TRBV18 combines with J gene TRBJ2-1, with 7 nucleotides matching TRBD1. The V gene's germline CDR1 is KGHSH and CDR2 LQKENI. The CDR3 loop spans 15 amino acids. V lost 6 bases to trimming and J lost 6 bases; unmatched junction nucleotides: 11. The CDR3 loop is CASSMTGTVFNEQFF. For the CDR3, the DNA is TGTGCCAGCTCCATGACCGGGACAGTCTTCAATGAGCAGTTCTTC. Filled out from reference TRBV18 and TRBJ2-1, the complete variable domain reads NAGVMQNPRHLVRRRGQEARLRCSPMKGHSHVYWYRQLPEEGLKFMVYLQKENIIDESGMPKERFSAEFPKEGPSILRIQQVVRGDSAAYFCASSMTGTVFNEQFFGPGTRLTVL.

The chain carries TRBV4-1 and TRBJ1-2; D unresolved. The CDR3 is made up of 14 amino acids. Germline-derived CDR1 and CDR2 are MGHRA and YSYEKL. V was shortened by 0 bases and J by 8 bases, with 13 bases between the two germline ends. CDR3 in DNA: TGCGCCAGCAGCCAAGATTGGGAGGAATTGGGCTACACCTTC. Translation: CASSQDWEELGYTF.

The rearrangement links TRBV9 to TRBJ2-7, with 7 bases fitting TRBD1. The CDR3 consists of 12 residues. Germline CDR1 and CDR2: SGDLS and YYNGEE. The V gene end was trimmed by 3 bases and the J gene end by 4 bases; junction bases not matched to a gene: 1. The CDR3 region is CASSATGYEQYF. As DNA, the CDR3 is TGTGCCAGCAGCGCGACAGGGTACGAGCAGTACTTC.

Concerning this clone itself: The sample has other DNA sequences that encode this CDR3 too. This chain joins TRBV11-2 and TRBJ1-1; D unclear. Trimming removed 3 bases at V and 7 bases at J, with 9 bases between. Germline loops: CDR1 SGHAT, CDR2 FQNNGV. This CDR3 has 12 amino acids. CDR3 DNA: TGTGCCAGCAGCTTCGGAAGAGGTGAAGCTTTCTTT. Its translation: CASSFGRGEAFF.

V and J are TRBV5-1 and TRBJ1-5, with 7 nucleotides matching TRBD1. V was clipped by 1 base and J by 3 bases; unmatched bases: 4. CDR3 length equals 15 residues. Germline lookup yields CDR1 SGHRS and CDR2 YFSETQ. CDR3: CASSLLGTDNQPQHF. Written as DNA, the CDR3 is TGCGCCAGCAGCTTGTTAGGGACAGACAATCAGCCCCAGCATTTT.

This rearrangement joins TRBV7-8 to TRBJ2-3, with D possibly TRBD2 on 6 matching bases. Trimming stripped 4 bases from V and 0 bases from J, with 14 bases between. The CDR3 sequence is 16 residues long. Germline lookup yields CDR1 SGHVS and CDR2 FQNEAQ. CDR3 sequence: CASSSPREISTDTQYF. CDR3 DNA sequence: TGTGCCAGCAGCTCGCCGCGGGAAATTAGCACAGATACGCAGTATTTT.